This passage covers 17 T cell receptor beta chains from one sample sequenced in a study of blood T cell repertoires in COVID-19. The data were produced by immunoSEQ multiplex PCR, yet TCRdb's version contains in-frame clones alone and is incomplete. The sample lists roughly 100,000 clones, roughly nine tenths occurring once. Sequencing was performed on peripheral blood. Every receptor here comes from a human donor with active COVID-19. The donor label of this sample is uncertain.

This clone was picked up one time. The chain joins TRBV13 to TRBJ1-2; TRBD1 might be the D (5 bases). In germline, CDR1 is PRHDT, CDR2 FYEKMQ (reference sequence). V lost 8 bases and J 4 bases, leaving 11 bases between the germline ends. This CDR3 has 12 amino acids. This CDR3 reads CASRQTAYGYTF. CDR3 DNA: TGTGCCAGCCGACAGACAGCCTATGGCTACACCTTC.

This chain uses TRBV5-5 with TRBJ2-7; TRBD2 is a possible D gene (6 bases). Trimming shortened V by 0 bases and J by 5 bases, and 6 bases separated the two germline ends. The germline V gene has CDR1 SGHKS and CDR2 YYEKEE (reference sequence). This CDR3 contains 12 residues. The CDR3 protein is CASSLAGDEQYF. The CDR3 nucleotides are TGTGCCAGCAGCTTGGCGGGGGACGAGCAGTACTTC. Filled out from reference TRBV5-5 and TRBJ2-7, the complete variable domain reads DAGVTQSPTHLIKTRGQQVTLRCSPISGHKSVSWYQQVLGQGPQFIFQYYEKEERGRGNFPDRFSARQFPNYSSELNVNALLLGDSALYLCASSLAGDEQYFGPGTRLTVT.

The J gene is TRBJ1-6, the V gene TRBV5-1; 9 bases align to TRBD1. Germline assignment: CDR1 SGHRS and CDR2 YFSETQ. V shed 6 bases, J shed 8 bases, and the junction held 6 bases outside the gene matches. The CDR3 runs 14 residues. DNA of the CDR3: TGCGCCAGCACCGGGGGACAGGGTTATTCACCCCTCCACTTT. Amino acids: CASTGGQGYSPLHF.

The V and J genes are TRBV9 and TRBJ1-1, with a possible D match to TRBD1 (5 bases). Per germline, CDR1 SGDLS and CDR2 YYNGEE. Trimming cost V 5 bases and J 6 bases, with 14 bases left between them. The CDR3 length is 13 residues. The CDR3 nucleotides read TGTGCCAGCAGTACGGCGGGGGGTGCTGAAGCTTTCTTT. This codes for CASSTAGGAEAFF.

The J gene is TRBJ1-1, the V gene TRBV10-3; 11 nucleotides match TRBD1. Germline V gene data show CDR1 as ENHRY and CDR2 as SYGVKD. Trimming at V came to 1 base and at J to 4 bases, leaving 5 bases not matched to a gene. The CDR3 runs 16 residues. The CDR3 nucleotides read TGTGCCATCAGTGAGTTGGGACAGGGGGGTTTCACTGAAGCTTTCTTT. Encoded protein: CAISELGQGGFTEAFF.

The J gene is TRBJ1-1, the V gene TRBV6-2 or TRBV6-3; D is possibly TRBD1 (5 bases). There are 13 residues in the CDR3. CDR1 and CDR2 from the germline V gene are MNHEY and SVGEGT. The ends were cut back, 5 bases at V and 6 bases at J, with 13 bases in the middle. The CDR3: CASSRGLSAEAFF. In DNA form, the CDR3 reads TGTGCCAGCAGTAGGGGTTTGAGCGCTGAAGCTTTCTTT.

This clone was recorded only once. V gene TRBV13 combines with J gene TRBJ2-3, with 12 bases aligning to TRBD2. After removal of 5 bases from V and 3 bases from J, the junction contained 6 bases not matched to a gene. From germline, CDR1 is PRHDT and CDR2 FYEKMQ (reference sequence). The CDR3 spans 16 residues. The CDR3 bases are TGTGCCAGCAGCACTGGACTAGCGGGGATAACAGATACGCAGTATTTT. It codes for CASSTGLAGITDTQYF.

DNA of the CDR3: TGTGCCAGCAGTCTTCAGTCGAACACTGAAGCTTTCTTT. This gives the protein CASSLQSNTEAFF. This sequence joins TRBV5-6 and TRBJ1-1; D gene ambiguous. CDR1 SGHDT and CDR2 YYEEEE come from the germline V gene. The CDR3 runs 13 residues. Trimming cost V 5 bases and J 1 base, with 9 bases left between them.

This chain joins TRBV7-9 and TRBJ2-3, with TRBD1 matching 8 bases. This CDR3 has 17 residues. V was clipped by 7 bases and J by 4 bases; unmatched bases: 16. Per germline, CDR1 SEHNR and CDR2 FQNEAQ (reference sequence). The CDR3 here is CASTPARGRGQADTQYF. DNA for the CDR3: TGTGCCAGCACTCCAGCTCGAGGCAGGGGGCAGGCAGATACGCAGTATTTT.

The genes are TRBV7-2 and TRBJ1-2; perhaps TRBD1 as D (6 bases). V lost 5 bases and J lost 8, with 21 bases in between. This CDR3 contains 15 residues. Germline-derived CDR1 and CDR2 are SGHTA and FQGNSA. CDR3: CASSPGDGSRRGYTF. The CDR3 nucleotides are TGTGCCAGCAGCCCAGGGGACGGGTCACGAAGAGGCTACACCTTC.

V is TRBV7-9 and J is TRBJ1-1; 7 nucleotides match TRBD1. The CDR3 runs to 16 residues. Germline V lookup: CDR1 SEHNR, CDR2 FQNEAQ (reference sequence). Unmatched junction bases numbered 8, after V lost 4 bases and J lost 0 bases. The CDR3 bases are TGTGCCAGCAGCTCGGGACAGTCCTCGATGAACACTGAAGCTTTCTTT. It yields the protein CASSSGQSSMNTEAFF.

The gene calls are TRBV11-1 and TRBJ1-1, with 8 bases aligning to TRBD1. The J segment lost 7 bases and the V segment lost 5 bases, leaving 6 bases of the junction unmatched. Germline V gene lookup returns CDR1 SGHAT and CDR2 FQDESV (reference sequence). The CDR3 covers 13 residues. CDR3 in amino acids: CASSRDRLLEAFF. The DNA for the CDR3 is TGTGCCAGCAGCCGGGACAGGCTACTTGAAGCTTTCTTT.

V is TRBV5-1 and J is TRBJ2-3, with D unclear. The CDR3 is made up of 14 amino acids. Germline V gene data show CDR1 as SGHRS and CDR2 as YFSETQ. V lost 0 bases and J lost 2, with 7 bases in between. CDR3 sequence reads: CASSLGLITDTQYF. The CDR3 DNA is TGCGCCAGCAGCTTGGGACTTATCACAGATACGCAGTATTTT.

V usage is TRBV7-2 and J usage is TRBJ2-5; a weak D match, TRBD1 (7 bases). V was cut by 10 bases and J by 2 bases, with 14 bases left in between. This CDR3 comprises 13 residues. Per the germline V gene, CDR1 is SGHTA and CDR2 is FQGNSA. The CDR3 nucleotides are TGTGCCACAGCGCGGGACAGTCAAGAGACCCAGTACTTC. It yields the protein CATARDSQETQYF.

The chain carries TRBV7-9 and TRBJ2-5; D possibly corresponds to TRBD1 (6 bases). CDR3 length equals 14 residues. V was trimmed by 0 bases and J by 2 bases, leaving 7 bases between them. The germline CDR1 and CDR2 sequences are SEHNR and FQNEAQ (reference sequence). The CDR3 sequence: CASSLAGGQETQYF. In DNA, the CDR3 is TGTGCCAGCAGCTTAGCAGGGGGTCAAGAGACCCAGTACTTC.

The chain is built from TRBV6-2 or TRBV6-3 and TRBJ1-2; D perhaps matches TRBD1 (5 bases). Germline CDR1 MNHEY, CDR2 SVGEGT. The ends were cut back, 4 bases at V and 5 bases at J, with 11 bases in the middle. This CDR3 comprises 13 residues. The CDR3 is CASSLSGGYGYTF. Written as DNA, the CDR3 is TGTGCCAGCAGTTTGAGCGGGGGGTATGGCTACACCTTC.

This sequence joins TRBV6-6 and TRBJ2-3; no clear D. The CDR3 sequence is 13 residues long. Germline CDR1 and CDR2: MNHNY and SVGAGI (reference sequence). The ends were cut back, 1 base at V and 6 bases at J, with 8 bases in the middle. CDR3 in DNA: TGTGCCAGCAGTTACTTGACCGGGGATACGCAGTATTTT. Encoded protein: CASSYLTGDTQYF.